The rows below give T cell receptor beta chains drawn from one sample of a study of OX40 agonist ivuxolimab in advanced cancers. Sequencing used immunoSEQ multiplex PCR; TCRdb keeps in-frame clones, though not all of them. Of 29,000 or so clones in the sample, 80% to 95% were seen once. The starting material was CD4+ or CD8+ T cells sorted from blood, obtained in a trial of the OX40 agonist ivuxolimab. The receptors shown here come from an adult with an advanced solid tumor such as melanoma, head and neck, liver or kidney cancer. Each CDR3 is given with its conserved first and last residue. D genes are given only for firm matches. Some rows have no size entry. The others give once, few or many, or a class for an expanded clone.

>TRBV5-4|TRBJ2-2|19|NA|NA
TGTGCCAGCAGCTTGGCCCCGGGGTGGCGAGAGGGGGGGACCGGGGAGCTGTTTTTT
CASSLAPGWREGGTGELFF
>TRBV6-5|TRBJ1-4|12|NA|NA
TGTGCCAGCAGTTATGGGGGTGAAAAACTGTTTTTT
CASSYGGEKLFF
>TRBV7-6|TRBJ2-5|17|few|NA
TGTGCCAGCAGCTCCCGTATTAGCGGAGATCCTCAAGAGACCCAGTACTTC
CASSSRISGDPQETQYF
>TRBV28|TRBJ1-3|17|NA|TRBD1
TGTGCCAGCAGTCTCACAGGGGGGGTCAACTCTGGAAACACCATATATTTT
CASSLTGGVNSGNTIYF
>TRBV14|TRBJ2-5|16|NA|TRBD2
TGTGCCAGCAGCCAAGCCGGGGGAGGGGACCAAGAGACCCAGTACTTC
CASSQAGGGDQETQYF
>TRBV10-3|TRBJ2-5|11|NA|TRBD1
TGTGCCATCAGTGAGACAGGGGAGCAGTACTTC
CAISETGEQYF
>TRBV7-2|TRBJ1-1|17|NA|NA
TGTGCCAGCAGCTTAAGGGCATACCGGACGGCGAACACTGAAGCTTTCTTT
CASSLRAYRTANTEAFF
>TRBV27|TRBJ1-5|18|NA|TRBD1
TGTGCCAGCAGTTTAGGTCCCGGGACAGGGCAGGACAATCAGCCCCAGCATTTT
CASSLGPGTGQDNQPQHF
>TRBV19|TRBJ2-3|15|NA|TRBD2
TGTGCCAGTAGTATTAGAGCGGGAGGCACAGATACGCAGTATTTT
CASSIRAGGTDTQYF
>TRBV13|TRBJ1-3|14|NA|NA
TGTGCCAGCAGCCCTGGACGCTCTGGAAACACCATATATTTT
CASSPGRSGNTIYF
>TRBV7-9|TRBJ2-1|11|NA|NA
TGTGCCAGCAGGGAATACGATGAGCAGTTCTTC
CASREYDEQFF
>TRBV7-9|TRBJ2-2|13|NA|NA
TGTGCCAGCAGCTCCACCCGGACCGGGGAGCTGTTTTTT
CASSSTRTGELFF
>TRBV28|TRBJ1-1|14|once|NA
TGTGCCAGCAGTTTTGTTGGGGGAGGGACTGAAGCTTTCTTT
CASSFVGGGTEAFF
>TRBV7-8|TRBJ2-6|17|NA|NA
TGTGCCAGCAGCTTAGAGTCTGACCTCTCTGGGGCCAACGTCCTGACTTTC
CASSLESDLSGANVLTF
>TRBV27|TRBJ1-1|14|NA|NA
TGTGCCAGCAGTTTAGGACCCGGGAACACTGAAGCTTTCTTT
CASSLGPGNTEAFF
>TRBV9|TRBJ2-1|22|NA|NA
TGTGCCAGCAGCGTAAGAGTAAACGTGAAATCAGGGCGGCGGGGCATGGACAATGAGCAGTTCTTC
CASSVRVNVKSGRRGMDNEQFF
>TRBV10-3|TRBJ2-2|18|NA|NA
TGTGCCATCAGATCGGACTTAGCGTCGACCGCGAATACCGGGGAGCTGTTTTTT
CAIRSDLASTANTGELFF
>TRBV7-8|TRBJ2-7|15|NA|NA
TGTGCCAGCAGCTTGACTAATCAACTAACCTACGAGCAGTACTTC
CASSLTNQLTYEQYF
>TRBV6-1|TRBJ2-7|15|NA|TRBD1
TGTGCCAGCAGCAGATGGACAGGACCCCTCTACGAGCAGTACTTC
CASSRWTGPLYEQYF
>TRBV13|TRBJ1-2|13|NA|TRBD1
TGTGCCATTGGGACAGGGGGTGCCTATGGCTACACCTTC
CAIGTGGAYGYTF
>TRBV28|TRBJ2-2|16|NA|TRBD1
TGTGCCAGCAGTTTGACAGGGGGCTTCGGTGGCGGGGAGCTGTTTTTT
CASSLTGGFGGGELFF
>TRBV27|TRBJ1-4|17|NA|NA
TGTGCCAGCAGTTCACTTCCCGGGACCCAGGGTGCGGAAAAACTGTTTTTT
CASSSLPGTQGAEKLFF
>TRBV27|TRBJ1-3|15|NA|NA
TGTGCCAGCAGCCCCGGCCAAAACTCTGGAAACACCATATATTTT
CASSPGQNSGNTIYF
>TRBV19|TRBJ1-5|13|once|NA
TGTGCCAGTAGCCCCGGTTTTGGACAGCCCCAGCATTTT
CASSPGFGQPQHF
>TRBV27|TRBJ2-1|13|NA|NA
TGTGCCAGCAGTCCAAGTTTGGGCAATGAGCAGTTCTTC
CASSPSLGNEQFF
>TRBV13|TRBJ2-7|15|once|TRBD1
TGTGCCAGCAGCCCCCCGGGACAGGGCGGCTACGAGCAGTACTTC
CASSPPGQGGYEQYF
>TRBV5-5|TRBJ1-1|13|once|NA
TGTGCCAGCAGCTTGGGGGTGAACACTGAAGCTTTCTTT
CASSLGVNTEAFF
>TRBV6-1|TRBJ2-7|13|NA|TRBD2
TGTGCCAGCATTAGCGGGGGGGCCTACGAGCAGTACTTC
CASISGGAYEQYF
>TRBV28|TRBJ2-3|15|NA|NA
TGTGCCAGCAGTTTATTCTTGAGAAGCACAGATACGCAGTATTTT
CASSLFLRSTDTQYF
>TRBV19|TRBJ2-7|13|NA|NA
TGTGCCAGTTTGGAGGGGCTTCCCTACGAGCAGTACTTC
CASLEGLPYEQYF
>TRBV4-1|TRBJ1-1|15|NA|NA
TGCGCCAGCAGCCAAGTTACCATACGGAACACTGAAGCTTTCTTT
CASSQVTIRNTEAFF
>TRBV5-3|TRBJ1-2|14|NA|NA
TGTGCCAGAAGCTCCCTCGGGACTAACTATGGCTACACCTTC
CARSSLGTNYGYTF
>TRBV28|TRBJ2-1|18|NA|TRBD2
TGTGCCAGCTCTTCCGGGACTAGTATAGTGGCAATGGGTGATGAGCAGTTCTTC
CASSSGTSIVAMGDEQFF
>TRBV9|TRBJ2-3|12|NA|NA
TGTGCCAGCAGCCCCAGAATGGATACGCAGTATTTT
CASSPRMDTQYF
>TRBV15|TRBJ2-7|14|NA|NA
TGTGCCACCAGCAGGCCCGGGGCCACCTACGAGCAGTACTTC
CATSRPGATYEQYF
>TRBV2|TRBJ1-1|13|NA|NA
TGTGCCAGCAGTGACAGCTTGAACACTGAAGCTTTCTTT
CASSDSLNTEAFF
>TRBV19|TRBJ1-1|16|NA|NA
TGTGCCAGTAGCTCCACGATATTAACAAGGGAAACTGAAGCTTTCTTT
CASSSTILTRETEAFF
>TRBV7-8|TRBJ2-5|13|NA|NA
TGTGCCAGCAGTACCAGCAACAGGGAGACCCAGTACTTC
CASSTSNRETQYF
>TRBV7-7|TRBJ2-3|17|NA|TRBD2
TGTGCCAGCAGTACTGGACTAGCGGGGCCCGGCACAGATACGCAGTATTTT
CASSTGLAGPGTDTQYF
>TRBV13|TRBJ2-7|15|NA|NA
TGTGCCAGCAGCTTCATAGGAGGTTCTTTATACGAGCAGTACTTC
CASSFIGGSLYEQYF
>TRBV29-1|TRBJ2-1|14|once|TRBD1
TGCAGCGCCCCCGGCAGGGGGAGTGTAAATGAGCAGTTCTTC
CSAPGRGSVNEQFF
>TRBV7-3|TRBJ1-2|15|NA|NA
TGTGCCAGCAGCTTAACAGGAGGATGGGGACGTGGCTACACCTTC
CASSLTGGWGRGYTF
>TRBV7-2|TRBJ2-7|14|once|TRBD1
TGTGCCAGCAGCTTATGGCACAGGGGATGGGAGCAGTACTTC
CASSLWHRGWEQYF
>TRBV2|TRBJ1-2|16|NA|NA
TGTGCCAGCAGTGAAAATCAATTGTTCGGTAACTATGGCTACACCTTC
CASSENQLFGNYGYTF
>TRBV5-1|TRBJ1-1|15|NA|NA
TGCGCCAGCAGCTCCGAGGACAGATTGAACACTGAAGCTTTCTTT
CASSSEDRLNTEAFF
>TRBV7-9|TRBJ2-1|13|NA|NA
TGTGCCAGCAGCTTAGATGTTGGGGTTCGGGGATTCTTC
CASSLDVGVRGFF
>TRBV5-1|TRBJ2-1|13|NA|NA
TGCGCCAGCAATGGAGTAACCTACAATGAGCAGTTCTTC
CASNGVTYNEQFF
>TRBV25-1|TRBJ2-1|16|NA|TRBD2
TGTGCCAGCAGTGAATATCTAGCGGGAGGGCCAGATGAGCAGTTCTTC
CASSEYLAGGPDEQFF
>TRBV4-3|TRBJ2-2|16|NA|TRBD2
TGCGCCAGCAGCCAAGAACTAGCGGGAGTCACCGGGGAGCTGTTTTTT
CASSQELAGVTGELFF
>TRBV5-4|TRBJ1-1|14|NA|NA
TGTGCCAGCAGCGGTGCGGGGGCCCACACTGAAGCTTTCTTT
CASSGAGAHTEAFF
>TRBV2|TRBJ2-2|14|NA|NA
TGTGCCAGCAGGCAGGGGATGAACACCGGGGAGCTGTTTTTT
CASRQGMNTGELFF
>TRBV15|TRBJ2-1|16|once|NA
TGTGCCACCAGCAGAGACCGGGCTAGCCTCTACAATGAGCAGTTCTTC
CATSRDRASLYNEQFF
>TRBV9|TRBJ2-3|15|once|NA
TGTGCCAGCCTATACAGGGACTCTTGGGGAGATACGCAGTATTTT
CASLYRDSWGDTQYF
>TRBV4-3|TRBJ2-3|16|NA|TRBD2
TGCGCCAGCAGCCAAGAACTAGCGTCTAGCACAGATACGCAGTATTTT
CASSQELASSTDTQYF
>TRBV5-6|TRBJ1-5|14|NA|NA
TGTGCCAGCAGCTTTTCGACAGACGATCAGCCCCAGCATTTT
CASSFSTDDQPQHF
>TRBV13|TRBJ2-7|12|NA|NA
TGTGCCAGCAGCTTCGGGGGCCACGAGCAGTACTTC
CASSFGGHEQYF
>TRBV19|TRBJ2-7|14|few|NA
TGTGCCAGTAGTGACGGGACCGACGGTCATCAGCAGTACTTC
CASSDGTDGHQQYF